The clone carrying this T cell receptor (beta chain) was observed a few times. The antigen is undetermined. This entry is derived from a study of T cell repertoires in cytomegalovirus infection. In the study overall: It was the public TCR beta signatures that indicated both CMV infection and matching HLA type.

TCRdb recomputed calls from the reads with MiXCR, one row per CDR3 protein. The sample has 230,000 or so distinct CDR3 sequences; about a sixth are singletons. This CDR3 is 18 amino acids long. V dropped 2 bases and J dropped 0; count of bases not matched to a gene: 10. Per the germline V gene, CDR1 is SGHAT and CDR2 is FQNNGV. General study findings and limits: Totalled public TCR beta family frequency picked out people who carried CMV plus the relevant HLA. HLA-C-restricted CMV-specific TCR beta clonotypes were dominant in the ex vivo response.

Sequencing used CD8+ T cells from PBMCs. The clonotype was recovered from a human donor in good health (CMV status not recorded). Some clones in this sample may be carry-over from other donors' samples. This chain joins TRBV11-2 and TRBJ2-3; 8 bases are a match to TRBD2. The CDR3 bases are TGTGCCAGCAGCTTATTATACGATAGCGGGGAAAGCACAGATACGCAGTATTTT. Protein: CASSLLYDSGESTDTQYF.